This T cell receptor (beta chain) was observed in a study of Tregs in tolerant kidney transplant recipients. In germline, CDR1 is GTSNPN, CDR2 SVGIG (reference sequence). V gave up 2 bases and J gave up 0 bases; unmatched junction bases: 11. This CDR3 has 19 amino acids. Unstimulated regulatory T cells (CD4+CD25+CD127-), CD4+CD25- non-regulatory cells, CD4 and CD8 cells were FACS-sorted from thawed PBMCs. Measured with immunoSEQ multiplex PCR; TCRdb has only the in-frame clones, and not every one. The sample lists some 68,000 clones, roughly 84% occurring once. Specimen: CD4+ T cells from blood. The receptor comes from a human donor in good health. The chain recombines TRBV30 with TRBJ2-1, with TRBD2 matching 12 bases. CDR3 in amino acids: CAWSSLRTSGTSSYNEQFF. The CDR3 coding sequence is TGTGCCTGGAGTTCACTAAGGACTAGCGGGACTAGCTCCTACAATGAGCAGTTCTTC. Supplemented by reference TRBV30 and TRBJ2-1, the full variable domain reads SQTIHQWPATLVQPVGSPLSLECTVEGTSNPNLYWYRQAAGRGLQLLFYSVGIGQISSEVPQNLSASRPQDRQFILSSKKLLLSDSGFYLCAWSSLRTSGTSSYNEQFFGPGTRLTVL.